A single sample gave rise to the 7 T cell receptor beta chains below, sequenced in a study of blood T cell repertoires in COVID-19. Only in-frame clones appear in the TCRdb table, and some are missing; sequencing was by immunoSEQ multiplex PCR. The sample gives 41,000 or so clones, about 85% of which show up once; 3.5% to 4.5% is in the top ten. The material sequenced was peripheral blood. Every receptor here comes from a man aged 55 to 69 with acute or convalescent COVID-19.

This clone was picked up a small number of times. The chain is built from TRBV25-1 and TRBJ1-1, with 9 bases lining up with TRBD1. With V trimmed by 6 bases and J by 8 bases, 10 bases remained unmatched. The CDR3 runs 14 residues. Germline V lookup: CDR1 MGHDK, CDR2 SYGVNS. CDR3 in amino acids: CASRGAGTGPEAFF. As DNA, the CDR3 is TGTGCCAGCAGGGGAGCCGGGACAGGGCCAGAAGCTTTCTTT.

The rearrangement links TRBV11-2 to TRBJ1-5; 9 bases are a match to TRBD1. Germline loops: CDR1 SGHAT, CDR2 FQNNGV. The CDR3 is 16 amino acids. V shed 0 bases, J shed 11 bases, and the junction held 11 bases outside the gene matches. CDR3 residues: CASSLEGTGIGGAQHF. The CDR3, as DNA: TGTGCCAGCAGCTTAGAGGGGACAGGGATTGGGGGGGCCCAGCATTTT.

V and J are TRBV5-1 and TRBJ2-2; tentative D call: TRBD2 (6 bases). Trimming took off 3 bases at V and 5 bases at J, with 14 bases between the two ends. Per the germline V gene, CDR1 is SGHRS and CDR2 is YFSETQ. CDR3 length: 15 residues. The CDR3 is CASSSPGLTTGELFF. CDR3 coding DNA: TGCGCCAGCAGCTCACCCGGACTAACAACCGGGGAGCTGTTTTTT.

This clone was seen a few times. The V gene is TRBV6-6, the J gene TRBJ1-5; 10 bases are a match to TRBD1. The V segment lost 7 bases and the J segment 5 bases; nucleotides outside the gene matches: 8. Germline V gene data show CDR1 as MNHNY and CDR2 as SVGAGI (reference sequence). The CDR3 totals 15 residues. This CDR3 is CASTRDRGLDQPQHF. The CDR3 DNA sequence: TGTGCCAGCACTCGAGACAGGGGGCTCGATCAGCCCCAGCATTTT.

The rearrangement uses TRBV7-2 and TRBJ1-1; D perhaps matches TRBD1 (6 bases). CDR1 SGHTA and CDR2 FQGNSA come from the germline V gene. V lost 1 base to trimming and J lost 7 bases, with 16 bases between them. The length of the CDR3 is 15 residues. CDR3 amino acids: CASSLDLRGGGEAFF. CDR3 nucleotide sequence: TGTGCCAGCAGCTTAGACCTCCGGGGGGGCGGTGAAGCTTTCTTT.

This clone was counted a single time. V usage is TRBV5-1 and J usage is TRBJ2-5; TRBD2 agrees at 8 bases. The CDR3 runs to 14 residues. Trimming removed 0 bases from V and 3 bases from J; junction bases left unmatched: 1. CDR1 and CDR2 from the germline V gene are SGHRS and YFSETQ. CDR3 bases: TGCGCCAGCAGCTTGGTAGCGGGAAAAGAGACCCAGTACTTC. Encoded protein: CASSLVAGKETQYF.

The rearrangement joins TRBV2 to TRBJ1-1; D is unclear. There are 11 residues in the CDR3. Per the germline V gene, CDR1 is SNHLY and CDR2 is FYNNEI. Trimming left V 3 bases short and J 4 bases short, with 3 bases between. The CDR3 spells CASSERTEAFF. The CDR3 nucleotides read TGTGCCAGCAGTGAGCGCACTGAAGCTTTCTTT.